Presented here are 19 T cell receptor beta chains from one specimen sequenced in a study of cytomegalovirus exposure and HLA in healthy donors. The primer mix had 60 Vbeta and 13 Jbeta primers. Profiling relied on immunoSEQ multiplex PCR, and the TCRdb table lists in-frame clones only, not all of them. The data show some 120,000 clones, 65% to 80% seen once. The material sequenced was PBMCs. The receptors were sampled from a middle-aged woman in good health and CMV-seropositive.

The genes are TRBV7-9 and TRBJ2-3, with 8 bases aligning to TRBD1. Germline V gene lookup returns CDR1 SEHNR and CDR2 FQNEAQ (reference sequence). CDR3 length: 15 residues. V gave up 0 bases and J gave up 3 bases; unmatched junction bases: 2. CDR3 protein: CASSLAGTGTDTQYF. As DNA, the CDR3 is TGTGCCAGCAGCTTAGCGGGGACAGGAACAGATACGCAGTATTTT.

The genes are TRBV28 and TRBJ1-1, with D maybe TRBD1 (6 bases). In germline, CDR1 is MDHEN, CDR2 SYDVKM. The V end was cut by 2 bases, the J end by 1 base, with 8 bases between. This CDR3 region has 14 residues. CDR3 amino acids: CASSLSRGNTEAFF. The CDR3 bases are TGTGCCAGCAGTTTAAGCAGGGGGAACACTGAAGCTTTCTTT.

The chain joins TRBV19 to TRBJ2-5; possible D gene TRBD2, 5 bases. The J call is in doubt because the DNA end fits TRBJ2-7 better. Germline CDR1 LNHDA, CDR2 SQIVND (reference sequence). CDR3 length equals 15 residues. The DNA of the CDR3 is TGTGCCAGTAGTATTCGGAAACTAGTAGGCGCCGAGCAGTACTTC. This codes for CASSIRKLVGAEQYF.

The chain uses TRBV5-4 and TRBJ2-2; 7 bases agree with TRBD2. There are 15 residues in the CDR3. The V and J ends lost 7 bases and 5 bases, in that order; junction bases with no gene match: 11. Germline-derived CDR1 and CDR2 are SGHNT and YYREEE (reference sequence). The CDR3 is CASSASGLLTGELFF. The CDR3 DNA is TGTGCCAGCTCGGCTAGCGGTCTACTGACCGGGGAGCTGTTTTTT. Full variable domain (outside the CDR3, taken from reference TRBV5-4 and TRBJ2-2): ETGVTQSPTHLIKTRGQQVTLRCSSQSGHNTVSWYQQALGQGPQFIFQYYREEENGRGNFPPRFSGLQFPNYSSELNVNALELDDSALYLCASSASGLLTGELFFGEGSRLTVL.

The gene calls are TRBV6-6 and TRBJ2-1, with 7 bases fitting TRBD2. The CDR3 is made up of 15 amino acids. V lost 4 bases and J lost 8; bases outside the gene matches: 11. Germline loops: CDR1 MNHNY, CDR2 SVGAGI (reference sequence). Here the CDR3 DNA reads TGTGCCAGCAGTTCTACCAAGGGGAGGGCCGATGAGCAGTTCTTC. This translates into CASSSTKGRADEQFF.

The chain employs TRBV7-9 and TRBJ2-2; TRBD2 matches at 8 bases. Trimming took 2 bases from V and 7 from J; bases not matched to a gene: 12. This CDR3 is 17 amino acids long. CDR1 SEHNR and CDR2 FQNEAQ come from the germline V gene (reference sequence). The CDR3 DNA reads as TGTGCCAGCAGCTTAACTCAGGCTAGCGGGTATAACGGGGAGCTGTTTTTT. Translating gives CASSLTQASGYNGELFF.

The chain recombines TRBV5-4 with TRBJ2-2; 8 nucleotides align to TRBD2. The CDR3 length is 16 residues. Germline V gene data show CDR1 as SGHNT and CDR2 as YYREEE (reference sequence). V trimming: 6 bases; J trimming: 6 bases; junction bases outside the gene matches: 13. The CDR3 reads CASTLEGREGAGELFF. CDR3 in DNA: TGTGCCAGCACCCTGGAGGGTCGGGAGGGGGCCGGGGAGCTGTTTTTT.

The chain carries TRBV6-1 and TRBJ1-3; no clear D gene. Germline CDR1 is MNHNS and CDR2 is SASEGT. CDR3 length: 16 residues. The V and J ends lost 4 bases and 0 bases respectively, with 13 bases between them. The CDR3 nucleotides are TGTGCCAGCAGTGGGATCAGCGTCAGCTCTGGAAACACCATATATTTT. Translation gives CASSGISVSSGNTIYF.

The chain employs TRBV6-1 and TRBJ1-3, with D possibly being TRBD1 (6 bases). With 4 bases removed from V and 2 bases from J, the gap between germline ends came to 9 bases. CDR1 and CDR2 from the germline V gene are MNHNS and SASEGT. This CDR3 is built from 14 residues. The CDR3 coding sequence is TGTGCCAGCAGTGGGGGGGGCACTGGAAACACCATATATTTT. Amino acids: CASSGGGTGNTIYF.

V is TRBV19 and J is TRBJ1-2; D is perhaps TRBD1 (6 bases). The CDR3 has 13 residues. Germline V gene data show CDR1 as LNHDA and CDR2 as SQIVND (reference sequence). V was clipped by 6 bases and J by 3 bases, with 11 bases between them. The CDR3 DNA sequence: TGTGCCAGTAGCGATAGACAGGACTATGGCTACACCTTC. Amino acid sequence: CASSDRQDYGYTF.

J is TRBJ2-7 and V is TRBV13; weak D call: TRBD2 (6 bases). The germline V gene encodes CDR1 PRHDT and CDR2 FYEKMQ (reference sequence). V was clipped by 3 bases and J by 2 bases, with 20 bases between them. The CDR3 runs 17 residues. The CDR3 region is CASSFQLLAADPYEQYF. The CDR3 bases are TGTGCCAGCAGCTTCCAATTACTAGCAGCGGACCCCTACGAGCAGTACTTC.

This rearrangement joins TRBV7-8 to TRBJ2-5; 7 nucleotides line up with TRBD1. The germline V gene encodes CDR1 SGHVS and CDR2 FQNEAQ. CDR3 length: 13 residues. V gave up 4 bases and J gave up 2 bases; unmatched junction bases: 1. CDR3 sequence: CASSSGQQETQYF. For the CDR3, the DNA is TGTGCCAGCAGCTCGGGACAGCAAGAGACCCAGTACTTC.

The V and J genes are TRBV27 and TRBJ2-1, with 7 bases identical to TRBD2. The CDR3 has 14 residues. With V trimmed by 6 bases and J by 3 bases, 5 bases remained unmatched. In germline, CDR1 is MNHEY, CDR2 SMNVEV (reference sequence). CDR3 residues: CASSPSGIYNEQFF. The CDR3 DNA is TGTGCCAGCAGCCCTAGCGGTATCTACAATGAGCAGTTCTTC.

This chain uses TRBV7-9 with TRBJ2-7; no reliable D call. Trimming left V 0 bases short and J 4 bases short, with 10 bases between. Germline values: CDR1 SEHNR, CDR2 FQNEAQ (reference sequence). The CDR3 runs 14 residues. In nucleotides, the CDR3 is TGTGCCAGCAGCTTAGCGCTGACTTTTTACGAGCAGTACTTC. Translating gives CASSLALTFYEQYF.

This chain uses TRBV7-8 with TRBJ1-3; D gene ambiguous. Germline V gives CDR1 SGHVS, CDR2 FQNEAQ. V shed 5 bases and J shed 0 bases, with 8 bases lying between them. The CDR3 length is 14 residues. The CDR3 nucleotides read TGTGCCAGCAGCGTCAGGCTCTCTGGAAACACCATATATTTT. It codes for CASSVRLSGNTIYF.

The chain uses TRBV29-1 and TRBJ1-1; D remains unclear. The CDR3 spans 12 residues. V was clipped by 7 bases and J by 5 bases, with 14 bases between them. Germline assignment: CDR1 SQVTM and CDR2 ANQGSEA. This chain's CDR3 is CSAPGKATEAFF. In DNA form, the CDR3 reads TGCAGCGCCCCCGGGAAAGCGACTGAAGCTTTCTTT.

This chain connects TRBV20-1 to TRBJ2-7; 9 positions agree with TRBD1. CDR3 size: 11 residues. Germline V CDR1 and CDR2: DFQATT, SNEGSKA (reference sequence). J gave up 4 bases and V 5 bases, and 0 bases lay outside the gene matches. In nucleotides, the CDR3 is TGCAGTGCTGGACAGGGGTACGAGCAGTACTTC. Translated, it gives CSAGQGYEQYF.

This clone was seen more than once but under ten times. The CDR3, as DNA: TGCGCCAGCAGCCCAGAGGGGACTAGCACCACAGATACGCAGTATTTT. This codes for CASSPEGTSTTDTQYF. The chain recombines TRBV4-1 with TRBJ2-3, with 9 bases aligning to TRBD2. The CDR3 has 16 amino acids. The junction had 7 bases not matched to a gene; V was cut back by 4 bases and J by 2 bases. CDR1 is MGHRA, CDR2 YSYEKL, per germline.

The chain uses TRBV6-1 and TRBJ2-1, with 14 bases aligning to TRBD2. This CDR3 has 15 residues. With V trimmed by 8 bases and J by 6 bases, 6 bases remained unmatched. In germline, CDR1 is MNHNS, CDR2 SASEGT. In nucleotides, the CDR3 is TGTGCCAGCGTACTAGGACTAGCGGGAGGCAATGAGCAGTTCTTC. Translation gives CASVLGLAGGNEQFF.